This record looks at one T cell receptor beta chain sequence and its context. This specimen comes from a study of blood T cell repertoires in COVID-19. Original data processing: Researchers report that nucleated cell counts were estimated from reference gene primer amplification. TCRdb's table, derived via immunoSEQ multiplex PCR, lists solely in-frame clones and lacks some. D and trimming come from the DNA, and the V and J calls and clone size come from that table. The table has approximately 70,000 clones, 88% seen once. J lost 8 bases, V lost 3 bases, and 2 bases had no gene match. Per germline, CDR1 DFQATT and CDR2 SNEGSKA (reference sequence). The CDR3 length is 11 residues.

The genes are TRBV20-1 and TRBJ1-1; 8 bases align to TRBD1. The sequenced sample was peripheral blood. The source of this sequence is a woman aged 70-85 years with acute or convalescent COVID-19. As DNA, the CDR3 is TGCAGTGCTAGGGACAGGGTAGAAGCTTTCTTT. It translates to CSARDRVEAFF.